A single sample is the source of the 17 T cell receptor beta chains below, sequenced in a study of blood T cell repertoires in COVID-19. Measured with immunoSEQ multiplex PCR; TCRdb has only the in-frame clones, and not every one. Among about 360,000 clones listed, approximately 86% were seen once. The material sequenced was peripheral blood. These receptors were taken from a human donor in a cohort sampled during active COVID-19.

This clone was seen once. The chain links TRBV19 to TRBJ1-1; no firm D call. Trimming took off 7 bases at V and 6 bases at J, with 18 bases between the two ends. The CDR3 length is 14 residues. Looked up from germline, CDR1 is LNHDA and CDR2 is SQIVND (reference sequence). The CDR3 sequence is CASTVGVGVAEAFF. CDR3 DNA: TGTGCCAGTACCGTCGGGGTTGGAGTGGCTGAAGCTTTCTTT.

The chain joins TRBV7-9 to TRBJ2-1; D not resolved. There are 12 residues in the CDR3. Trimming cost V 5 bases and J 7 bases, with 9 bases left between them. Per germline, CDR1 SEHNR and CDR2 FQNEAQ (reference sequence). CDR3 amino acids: CASSQTPNEQFF. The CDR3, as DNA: TGTGCCAGCAGCCAAACTCCGAATGAGCAGTTCTTC.

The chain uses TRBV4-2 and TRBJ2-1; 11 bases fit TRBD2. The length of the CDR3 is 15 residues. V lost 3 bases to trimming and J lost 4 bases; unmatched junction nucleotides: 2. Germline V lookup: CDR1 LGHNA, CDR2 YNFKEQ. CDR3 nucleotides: TGTGCCAGCAGCCAGACTAGCGGGATGTACAATGAGCAGTTCTTC. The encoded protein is CASSQTSGMYNEQFF.

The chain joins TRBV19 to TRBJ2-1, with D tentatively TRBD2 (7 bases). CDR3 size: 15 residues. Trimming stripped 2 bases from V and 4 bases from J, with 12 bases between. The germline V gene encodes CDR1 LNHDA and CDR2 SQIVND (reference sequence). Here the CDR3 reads CASSIRGAAYNEQFF. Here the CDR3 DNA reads TGTGCCAGTAGTATACGGGGGGCCGCATACAATGAGCAGTTCTTC.

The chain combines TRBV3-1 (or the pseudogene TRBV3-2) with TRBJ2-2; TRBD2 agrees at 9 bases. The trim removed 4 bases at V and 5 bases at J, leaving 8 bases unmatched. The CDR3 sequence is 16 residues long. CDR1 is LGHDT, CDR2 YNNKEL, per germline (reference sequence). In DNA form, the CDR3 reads TGTGCCAGCAGCCCCCGGGTAGCGGGGGTTACCGGGGAGCTGTTTTTT. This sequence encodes CASSPRVAGVTGELFF.

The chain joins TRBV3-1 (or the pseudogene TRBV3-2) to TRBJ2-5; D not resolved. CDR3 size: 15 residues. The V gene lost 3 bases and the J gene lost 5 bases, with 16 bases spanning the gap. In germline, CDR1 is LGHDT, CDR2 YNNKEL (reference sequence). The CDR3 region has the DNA TGTGCCAGCAGCCAGCCCGGTCACCTCTGGGAGACCCAGTACTTC. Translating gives CASSQPGHLWETQYF.

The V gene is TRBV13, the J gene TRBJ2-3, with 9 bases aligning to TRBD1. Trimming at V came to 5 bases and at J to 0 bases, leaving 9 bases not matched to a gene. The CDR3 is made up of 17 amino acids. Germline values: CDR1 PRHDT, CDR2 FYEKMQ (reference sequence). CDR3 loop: CASSQGGQGLSTDTQYF. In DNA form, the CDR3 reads TGTGCCAGCAGCCAGGGGGGACAGGGTCTGAGCACAGATACGCAGTATTTT. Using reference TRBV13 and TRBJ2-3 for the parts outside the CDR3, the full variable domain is AAGVIQSPRHLIKEKRETATLKCYPIPRHDTVYWYQQGPGQDPQFLISFYEKMQSDKGSIPDRFSAQQFSDYHSELNMSSLELGDSALYFCASSQGGQGLSTDTQYFGPGTRLTVL.

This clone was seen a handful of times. The CDR3 DNA follows: TGTGCCAGCAGTGACGGGGACAGGGGGTTTGACGAGACCCAGTACTTC. As protein: CASSDGDRGFDETQYF. The chain carries TRBV2 and TRBJ2-5, with 11 bases fitting TRBD1. The germline gives CDR1 SNHLY, CDR2 FYNNEI. CDR3 length: 16 residues. Germline trimming cut 3 bases from V and 5 bases from J; bases unmatched to any gene: 8. Drawing the rest from reference TRBV2 and TRBJ2-5, the complete variable domain is EPEVTQTPSHQVTQMGQEVILRCVPISNHLYFYWYRQILGQKVEFLVSFYNNEISEKSEIFDDQFSVERPDGSNFTLKIRSTKLEDSAMYFCASSDGDRGFDETQYFGPGTRLLVL.

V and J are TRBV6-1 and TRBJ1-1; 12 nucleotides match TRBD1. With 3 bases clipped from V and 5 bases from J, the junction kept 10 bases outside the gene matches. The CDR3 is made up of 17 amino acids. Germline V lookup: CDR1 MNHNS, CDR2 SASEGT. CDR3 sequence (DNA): TGTGCCAGCAGTGACCTTGGGACAGGGGGCTTTGGAACTGAAGCTTTCTTT. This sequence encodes CASSDLGTGGFGTEAFF.

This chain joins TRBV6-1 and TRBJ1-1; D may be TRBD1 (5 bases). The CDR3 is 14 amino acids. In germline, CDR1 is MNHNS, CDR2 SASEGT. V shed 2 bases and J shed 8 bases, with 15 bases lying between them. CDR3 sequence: CASSERGGVTEAFF. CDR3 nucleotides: TGTGCCAGCAGTGAACGGGGGGGAGTGACGGAAGCTTTCTTT.

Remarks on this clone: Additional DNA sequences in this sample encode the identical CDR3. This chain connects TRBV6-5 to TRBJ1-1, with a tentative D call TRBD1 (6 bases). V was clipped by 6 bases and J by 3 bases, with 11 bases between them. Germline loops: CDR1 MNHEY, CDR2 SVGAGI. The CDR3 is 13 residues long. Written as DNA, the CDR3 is TGTGCCAGCAGGGGCCAGGGGTACACTGAAGCTTTCTTT. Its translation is CASRGQGYTEAFF.

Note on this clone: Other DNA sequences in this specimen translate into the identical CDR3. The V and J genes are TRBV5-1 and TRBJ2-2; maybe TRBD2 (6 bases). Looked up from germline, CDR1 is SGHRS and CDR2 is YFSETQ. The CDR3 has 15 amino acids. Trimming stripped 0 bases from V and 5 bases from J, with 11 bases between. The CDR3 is CASSLDGSGTGELFF. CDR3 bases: TGCGCCAGCAGCTTGGACGGGAGTGGTACCGGGGAGCTGTTTTTT.

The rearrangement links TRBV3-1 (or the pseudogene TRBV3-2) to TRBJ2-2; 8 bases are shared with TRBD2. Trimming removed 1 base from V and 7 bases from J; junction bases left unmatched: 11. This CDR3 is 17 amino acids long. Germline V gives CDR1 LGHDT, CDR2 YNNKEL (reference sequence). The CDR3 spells CASSQGYREGRGGELFF. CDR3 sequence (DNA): TGTGCCAGCAGCCAAGGATACCGGGAGGGCCGTGGCGGGGAGCTGTTTTTT.

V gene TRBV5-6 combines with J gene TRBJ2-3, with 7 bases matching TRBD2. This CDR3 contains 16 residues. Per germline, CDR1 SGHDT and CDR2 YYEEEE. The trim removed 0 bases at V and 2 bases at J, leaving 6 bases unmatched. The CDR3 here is CASSLAPSGLTDTQYF. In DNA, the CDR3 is TGTGCCAGCAGCTTGGCCCCTAGCGGCCTCACAGATACGCAGTATTTT.

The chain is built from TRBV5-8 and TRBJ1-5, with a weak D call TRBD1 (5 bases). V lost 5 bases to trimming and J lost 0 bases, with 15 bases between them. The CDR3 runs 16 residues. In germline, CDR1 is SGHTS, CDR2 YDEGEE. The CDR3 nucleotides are TGTGCCAGCAGTTGGAGGGGCACGTATAGCAATCAGCCCCAGCATTTT. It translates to CASSWRGTYSNQPQHF.

The CDR3 loop is CASSSEGGFSGSNEKLFF. CDR3 DNA sequence: TGCGCCAGCAGCAGCGAGGGGGGGTTTTCGGGTAGTAATGAAAAACTGTTTTTT. The chain is built from TRBV5-1 and TRBJ1-4; weak D call: TRBD1 (6 bases). This CDR3 has 18 residues. V lost 4 bases, J lost 4 bases, and 23 bases lay in between. The germline V gene encodes CDR1 SGHRS and CDR2 YFSETQ.

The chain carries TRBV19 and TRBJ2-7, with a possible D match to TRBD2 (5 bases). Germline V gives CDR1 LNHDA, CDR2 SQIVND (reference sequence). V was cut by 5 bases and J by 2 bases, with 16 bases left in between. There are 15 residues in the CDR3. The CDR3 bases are TGTGCCAGTAGTGAGGGCGGACTGGGGACCTACGAGCAGTACTTC. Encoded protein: CASSEGGLGTYEQYF.